What follows are 17 T cell receptor beta chains derived from one specimen sequenced in a study of T cells after somatic rescue of genetic block. Using immunoSEQ multiplex PCR, the repertoire was profiled, and TCRdb retains in-frame clones only, with some absent. This table holds 110,000 or so clones, around nine tenths found once. The sequenced sample consisted of peripheral blood mononuclear cells (PBMCs). The receptor source for this set is a woman in her late teens or twenties.

The chain couples TRBV2 to TRBJ2-1, with TRBD2 as a possible D gene (6 bases). The CDR3 covers 16 residues. CDR1 is SNHLY, CDR2 FYNNEI, per germline. V was pared by 6 bases and J by 0 bases, with 15 bases between. The CDR3 coding sequence is TGTGCCAGCAGACCCCTAGCGTCGAGCTCCTACAATGAGCAGTTCTTC. Protein: CASRPLASSSYNEQFF.

V is TRBV11-3 and J is TRBJ1-2, with unresolved D. Germline-derived CDR1 and CDR2 are SGHNT and YENEEA. This CDR3 comprises 15 residues. Trimming removed 0 bases from V and 0 bases from J, with 8 bases in between. CDR3 protein: CASSLDTGTNYGYTF. The CDR3 DNA reads as TGTGCCAGCAGCTTAGATACCGGAACTAACTATGGCTACACCTTC.

Only one count was recorded for this clone. The chain is built from TRBV18 and TRBJ1-2; D is unclear. V shed 3 bases and J shed 0 bases, with 11 bases lying between them. Germline CDR1 and CDR2: KGHSH and LQKENI. The CDR3 contains 15 residues. The CDR3 DNA is TGTGCCAGCTCACCCCTCGACCGAGCTAACTATGGCTACACCTTC. This sequence encodes CASSPLDRANYGYTF.

Note on this clone: Additional DNA sequences in this sample encode the identical CDR3. The CDR3 here is CASSQEGGLANTGELFF. The CDR3, as DNA: TGTGCCAGCAGCCAAGAGGGAGGACTGGCGAACACCGGGGAGCTGTTTTTT. The rearrangement links TRBV4-2 to TRBJ2-2, with D perhaps TRBD2 (6 bases). The CDR3 loop spans 17 amino acids. The germline V gene has CDR1 LGHNA and CDR2 YNFKEQ. Trimming cost V 0 bases and J 0 bases, with 11 bases left between them.

The chain has TRBV19 and TRBJ2-3, with unresolved D. The CDR3 runs to 13 residues. Between the trimmed V and J ends, which lost 5 bases and 4 bases, there was a span of 10 bases. Germline values: CDR1 LNHDA, CDR2 SQIVND (reference sequence). The CDR3 sequence: CASSSLSPDTQYF. CDR3 DNA: TGTGCCAGTAGTTCCCTATCTCCAGATACGCAGTATTTT.

This chain joins TRBV18 and TRBJ1-2; D ambiguous. CDR3 length: 13 residues. The germline gives CDR1 KGHSH, CDR2 LQKENI. V was clipped by 3 bases and J by 2 bases, with 7 bases between them. Written as DNA, the CDR3 is TGTGCCAGCTCACCGAGGCCGAACTATGGCTACACCTTC. It translates to CASSPRPNYGYTF.

The V gene is TRBV18, the J gene TRBJ1-2; D is undetermined. The CDR3 runs 15 residues. V was shortened by 4 bases and J by 0 bases, with 12 bases between the two germline ends. CDR1 and CDR2 from the germline V gene are KGHSH and LQKENI. In DNA form, the CDR3 reads TGTGCCAGCTCACAAATGGACGGCTCTAACTATGGCTACACCTTC. It is translated as CASSQMDGSNYGYTF.

The rearrangement uses TRBV4-1 and TRBJ2-7; a possible D gene is TRBD1 (5 bases). This CDR3 contains 13 residues. Germline CDR1 and CDR2: MGHRA and YSYEKL. V was clipped by 3 bases and J by 5 bases, with 11 bases between them. The CDR3 spells CASSQAGQNEQYF. CDR3 DNA sequence: TGCGCCAGCAGCCAGGCAGGGCAAAACGAGCAGTACTTC.

This clone was counted a single time. The chain combines TRBV7-9 with TRBJ1-2; 8 nucleotides align to TRBD1. Losses at the gene ends were 5 bases for V and 4 bases for J; bases not matched to a gene: 3. There are 13 residues in the CDR3. Germline V gene sequence: CDR1 SEHNR, CDR2 FQNEAQ (reference sequence). CDR3 nucleotides: TGTGCCAGCAGCACGGGACAGGCCTATGGCTACACCTTC. Protein sequence: CASSTGQAYGYTF.

The chain recombines TRBV11-2 with TRBJ2-7, with 9 nucleotides matching TRBD1. With V trimmed by 6 bases and J by 8 bases, 11 bases remained unmatched. The CDR3 covers 14 residues. Germline CDR1 and CDR2: SGHAT and FQNNGV. The DNA of the CDR3 is TGTGCCAGCAGTTCCCGGACAGGGGCTACGAAGCAGTACTTC. Amino acids: CASSSRTGATKQYF.

The genes are TRBV28 and TRBJ1-4; D remains unclear. Trimming left V 6 bases short and J 0 bases short, with 8 bases between. The CDR3 spans 14 residues. Germline V lookup: CDR1 MDHEN, CDR2 SYDVKM. The CDR3 DNA follows: TGTGCCAGCAGCAAACAAGCAACTAATGAAAAACTGTTTTTT. Translation gives CASSKQATNEKLFF.

The chain has TRBV28 and TRBJ2-3, with D tentatively TRBD1 or TRBD2 (6 bases each). V gave up 4 bases and J gave up 8 bases, with 10 bases separating them. CDR1 is MDHEN, CDR2 SYDVKM, per germline. This CDR3 has 12 residues. Here the CDR3 reads CASSWRGATQYF. The CDR3 DNA reads TGTGCCAGCAGTTGGAGGGGGGCTACGCAGTATTTT.

The chain links TRBV7-2 to TRBJ2-5; D is possibly TRBD1 (5 bases). Germline values: CDR1 SGHTA, CDR2 FQGNSA. V lost 5 bases to trimming and J lost 5 bases, with 6 bases between them. CDR3 length equals 11 residues. Written as DNA, the CDR3 is TGTGCCAGCAGCGGGGCGGAGACCCAGTACTTC. Residues: CASSGAETQYF.

CDR3 sequence: CASSLDRTWGADHEQYF. CDR3 in DNA: TGTGCCAGCAGCTTAGATCGTACGTGGGGAGCCGACCACGAGCAGTACTTC. The gene calls are TRBV11-2 and TRBJ2-7; D is perhaps TRBD2 (5 bases). CDR3 length equals 17 residues. Germline loops: CDR1 SGHAT, CDR2 FQNNGV. The V and J ends lost 0 bases and 5 bases respectively, with 20 bases between them.

The chain links TRBV19 to TRBJ2-2; 8 bases line up with TRBD2. Looked up from germline, CDR1 is LNHDA and CDR2 is SQIVND (reference sequence). The length of the CDR3 is 12 residues. Trimming removed 7 bases from V and 9 bases from J; junction bases left unmatched: 4. CDR3 coding DNA: TGTGCCAGTACGGGGGGGGCGAGGGAGCTGTTTTTT. This codes for CASTGGARELFF.

This clone was detected only a few times. The chain links TRBV2 to TRBJ1-4; TRBD1 agrees at 7 bases. The germline V gene encodes CDR1 SNHLY and CDR2 FYNNEI. V dropped 6 bases and J dropped 6; count of bases not matched to a gene: 7. The CDR3 has 14 amino acids. CDR3 sequence (DNA): TGTGCCAGCAGCAGACAGGGTGGAGATGAAAAACTGTTTTTT. This encodes CASSRQGGDEKLFF.

The chain combines TRBV30 with TRBJ1-5, with TRBD1 as a possible D gene (5 bases). This CDR3 is 15 amino acids long. Germline V lookup: CDR1 GTSNPN, CDR2 SVGIG (reference sequence). Trimming shortened V by 1 base and J by 5 bases, and 15 bases separated the two germline ends. The CDR3 is CAWSGGQVGDQPQHF. The DNA of the CDR3 is TGTGCCTGGAGTGGGGGCCAGGTGGGGGATCAGCCCCAGCATTTT.